The T cell receptor (beta chain) under discussion was sequenced for a study of cytomegalovirus exposure and HLA in healthy donors. Study findings and constraints: Accurate predictions that matched the HLA-A and HLA-B alleles of most subjects were reportedly made from TCR beta sequences. In a later analysis, TCR beta V- and J-gene trimming was associated with a missense DCLRE1C variant.

The CDR3 totals 16 residues. Looked up from germline, CDR1 is KGHSH and CDR2 is LQKENI. The PCR used 60 Vbeta and 13 Jbeta primers. Sequencing was performed with immunoSEQ multiplex PCR; in TCRdb, only in-frame clones are kept and a portion is missing. The table records 150,000 or so clones, around 75% of them present only once. As for this clone: Its target is not known. One end of the junction is discordant with germline, which a read error may explain.

The sequence was obtained from a man younger than 35 in good health and CMV-seropositive. The sample comprised PBMCs. This sequence joins TRBV18 and TRBJ1-4; TRBD1 aligns across 9 bases. In DNA form, the CDR3 reads TGTGCCCGCTCGCCATGGGGGACAGGGAGTCGTGAAAAACTGTTTTTT. This gives the protein CARSPWGTGSREKLFF. Using reference TRBV18 and TRBJ1-4 for the parts outside the CDR3, the full variable domain is NAGVMQNPRHLVRRRGQEARLRCSPMKGHSHVYWYRQLPEEGLKFMVYLQKENIIDESGMPKERFSAEFPKEGPSILRIQQVVRGDSAAYFCARSPWGTGSREKLFFGSGTQLSVL.